This T cell receptor beta chain originates from a study of regulatory dendritic cells for organ transplantation. At the level of the study: On day 6, the dendritic cells were exposed to LPS.

About this clone itself: Its antigen remains unknown.

Allogeneic regulatory or mature dendritic cells were co-cultured for about 5 days with CFSE-labeled sorted T cells at 1:10. V dropped 5 bases and J dropped 7 bases, with 12 bases sitting between them. The CDR3 loop spans 13 amino acids. The germline V gene encodes CDR1 SGHTA and CDR2 FQGNSA. Some clones are missing from TCRdb's copy, which holds only in-frame ones; the method was immunoSEQ multiplex PCR. The table has about 21,000 clones, less than 90% seen once. This chain links TRBV7-2 with TRBJ2-1, with D maybe TRBD1 (5 bases). Source material: naive CD4+ T cells from blood cultured with dendritic cells. Subset noted: CD45RA+ naive T cells. The origin of this receptor is a human donor in good health. CDR3 DNA sequence: TGTGCCAGCAGCCTTACCCCAGGGAATGAGCAGTTCTTC. This gives the protein CASSLTPGNEQFF.